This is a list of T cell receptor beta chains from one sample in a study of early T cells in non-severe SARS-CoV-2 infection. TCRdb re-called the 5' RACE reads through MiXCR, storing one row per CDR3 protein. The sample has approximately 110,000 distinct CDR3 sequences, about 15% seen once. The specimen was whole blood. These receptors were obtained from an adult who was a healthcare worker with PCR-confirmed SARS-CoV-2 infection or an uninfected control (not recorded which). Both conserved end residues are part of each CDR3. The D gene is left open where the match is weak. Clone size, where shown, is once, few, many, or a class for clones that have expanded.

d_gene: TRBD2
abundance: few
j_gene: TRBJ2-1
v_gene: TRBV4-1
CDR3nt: TGCGCCAGCAGCCATAGCGGGGGGTCGACCCATGAGCAGTTCTTC
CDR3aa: CASSHSGGSTHEQFF

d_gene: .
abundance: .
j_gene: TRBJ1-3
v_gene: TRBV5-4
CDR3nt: TGTGCCAGCAGCTTGAGGGGCTCCGGAAACACCATATATTTT
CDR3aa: CASSLRGSGNTIYF

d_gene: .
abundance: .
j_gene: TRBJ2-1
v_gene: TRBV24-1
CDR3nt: TGTGCCACCAGTGACTTGACAGACAATGAGCAGTTCTTC
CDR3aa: CATSDLTDNEQFF

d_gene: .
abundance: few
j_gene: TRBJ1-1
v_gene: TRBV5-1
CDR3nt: TGCGCCAGCAGCTTGGACCGACCCGGGGTCACTGAAGCTTTCTTT
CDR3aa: CASSLDRPGVTEAFF

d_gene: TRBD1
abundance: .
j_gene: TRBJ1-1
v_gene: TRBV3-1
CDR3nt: TGTGCCAGCAGCCAAAACAGGGGGAACACTGAAGCTTTCTTT
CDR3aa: CASSQNRGNTEAFF

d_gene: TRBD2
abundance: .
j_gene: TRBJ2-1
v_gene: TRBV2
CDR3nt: TGTGCCAGCAGCAAGACTAGCGGGGGGGCCGATGAGCAGTTCTTC
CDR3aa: CASSKTSGGADEQFF

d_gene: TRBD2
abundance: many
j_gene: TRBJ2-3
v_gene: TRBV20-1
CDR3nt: TGCAGTGCTAGAGATGAGGCGGGGGTAGACACAGATACGCAGTATTTT
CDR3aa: CSARDEAGVDTDTQYF

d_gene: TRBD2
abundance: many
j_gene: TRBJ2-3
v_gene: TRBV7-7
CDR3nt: TGTGCCAGCAGCTTGAGCGGGGCCGATACGCAGTATTTT
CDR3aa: CASSLSGADTQYF

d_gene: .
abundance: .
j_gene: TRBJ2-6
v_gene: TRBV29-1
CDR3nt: TGCAGCGTTCCGACGGGCTCTGGGGCCAACGTCCTGACTTTC
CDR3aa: CSVPTGSGANVLTF

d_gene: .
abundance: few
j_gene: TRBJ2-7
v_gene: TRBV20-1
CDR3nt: TGCAGTGCTAGAGGTCCGGTACAGCTCTCCTACGAGCAGTACTTC
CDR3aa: CSARGPVQLSYEQYF

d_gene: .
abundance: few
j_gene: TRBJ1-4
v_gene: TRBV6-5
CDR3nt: TGTGCCAGCAGGGAGACAGGAAGGGAAAAACTGTTTTTT
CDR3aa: CASRETGREKLFF

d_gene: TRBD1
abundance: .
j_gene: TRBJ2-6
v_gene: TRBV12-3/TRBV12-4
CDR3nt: TGTGCCAGCAGAGCCGGGACAGGGGAATCTGGGGCCAACGTCCTGACTTTC
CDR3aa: CASRAGTGESGANVLTF

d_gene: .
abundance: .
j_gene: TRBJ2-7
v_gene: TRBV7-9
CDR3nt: TGTGCCAGCAGCTTAGGGCCAGGGCTAGGAGAGCAGTACTTC
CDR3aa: CASSLGPGLGEQYF